The clone carrying this T cell receptor beta chain was seen only a few times. The antigen remains undetermined. CDR3 length: 11 amino acids. Germline assignment: CDR1 ENHRY and CDR2 SYGVKD. V was clipped by 10 bases and J by 2 bases, with 8 bases between them. TCRdb re-called the reads through MiXCR, storing one row per CDR3 protein. The table shows over 250,000 distinct CDR3 sequences, with approximately 22% occurring only once. The source of the sample is a study of T cell repertoires in cytomegalovirus infection. The study's findings and limits: Within the response measured ex vivo, HLA-C-restricted CMV-specific TCR beta clonotypes were dominant.

The J gene is TRBJ1-1, the V gene TRBV10-3; weak D call: TRBD1 (5 bases). The specimen comprised cultured PBMCs, sampled from culture after CMV antigen stimulation. This receptor was taken from a human donor in good health (CMV status not recorded). Some clones in this sample may be carry-over from other donors' samples. CDR3 sequence: CATQVNTEAFF. The CDR3 DNA is TGTGCCACACAGGTAAACACTGAAGCTTTCTTT.